This entry is about one T cell receptor beta chain. This clonotype was counted a few times. Its antigen remains undetermined. The input lacks base qualities; no much larger clone sits a single base away. This sample stems from a study of early T cells in non-severe SARS-CoV-2 infection listed by TCRdb under 2021. About the full investigation: Because TCR sequencing was done on bulk RNA from unsorted whole blood, the alpha and beta chains could not be paired.

A case-control design nested within a healthcare worker cohort in London, UK, was used, with weekly nasopharyngeal swab PCR tests and blood sampling performed. Healthcare workers were recruited during the week of the UK lockdown, between 23 and 31 March 2020, and followed weekly for up to about 15 weeks. Libraries came from 5' RACE. The sequencer listed for this sample is NextSeq 500. Unique molecular identifiers were attached to individual cDNA molecules in the TCR library protocol so that sequencing error and PCR bias could be corrected. Both TCR alpha and beta chains were sequenced, and tight co-correlation was observed between alpha and beta sequence abundances in each sample. Processing in the source paper ran as follows. Decombinator V4 was used to annotate the V gene, J gene and CDR3 of the TCR sequences. Expanded TCRs were defined as changing significantly between any two time points under a Poisson model with p below 0.0001. TCR abundances were normalised to the total number of TCRs sequenced per sample and were expressed as counts per million. MAIT TCRs were defined by TRAV1-2 paired with TRAJ12, TRAJ20 or TRAJ33, and iNKT TCRs by TRAV10 paired with TRAJ18. VDJdb, accessed 1 November 2021, was searched for CMV, EBV and SARS-CoV-2 annotated TCRs, with TCRs annotated for multiple antigens excluded. TCRdb trimmed the raw reads at Q25, called clones with MiXCR and kept productive beta chains. Each entry is one CDR3 protein sequence, shown with its most common DNA and genes. Clone size and V and J calls follow TCRdb, not the original study. This sample comprises approximately 97,000 distinct CDR3 sequences, roughly 14% of them detected only once. 6.2% of the sample belongs to the ten largest clones.

V was cut back by 2 bases and J by 3 bases, leaving a gap of 10 bases between them. CDR1 and CDR2, per the germline V gene (reference sequence), are DFQATT and SNEGSKA. Measured from the cysteine to the phenylalanine, the CDR3 is 13 residues long. Solely the CDR3 DNA is kept, with 39 bases framed from the first base. Study-wide conclusions, independent of this receptor: VDJdb matching was skewed toward anti-spike CD8 responses and likely underestimated virus-specific expansions, missing private and CD4 specificities.

Recombination connected TRBV20-1 to TRBJ2-5; matching of 6 bases hints at TRBD2 as the D gene. This clonotype was obtained from an adult who was a healthcare worker with PCR-confirmed SARS-CoV-2 infection or an uninfected control (not recorded which). Material for sequencing was whole blood. CDR3 reads: CSARRESKETQYF. The sequenced DNA is TGCAGTGCTAGACGGGAGTCAAAAGAGACCCAGTACTTC.